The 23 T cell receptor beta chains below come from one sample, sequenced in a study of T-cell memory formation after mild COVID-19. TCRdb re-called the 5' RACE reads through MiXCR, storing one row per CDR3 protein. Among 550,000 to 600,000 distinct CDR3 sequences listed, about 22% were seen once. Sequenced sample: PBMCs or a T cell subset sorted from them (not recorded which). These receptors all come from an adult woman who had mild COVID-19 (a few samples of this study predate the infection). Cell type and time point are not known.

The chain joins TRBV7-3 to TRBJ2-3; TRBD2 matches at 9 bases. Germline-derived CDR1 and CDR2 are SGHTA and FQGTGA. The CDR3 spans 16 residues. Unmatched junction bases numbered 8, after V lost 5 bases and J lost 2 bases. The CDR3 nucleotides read TGTGCCAGCAGCGGGGGGCTAGCGGGGTCCACAGATACGCAGTATTTT. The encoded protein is CASSGGLAGSTDTQYF.

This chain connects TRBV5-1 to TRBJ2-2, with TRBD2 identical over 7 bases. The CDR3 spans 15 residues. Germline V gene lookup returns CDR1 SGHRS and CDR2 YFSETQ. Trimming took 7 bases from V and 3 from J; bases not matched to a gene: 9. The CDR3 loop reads CASLRGNSDTGELFF. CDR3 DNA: TGCGCCAGCTTGCGGGGGAACAGCGACACCGGGGAGCTGTTTTTT.

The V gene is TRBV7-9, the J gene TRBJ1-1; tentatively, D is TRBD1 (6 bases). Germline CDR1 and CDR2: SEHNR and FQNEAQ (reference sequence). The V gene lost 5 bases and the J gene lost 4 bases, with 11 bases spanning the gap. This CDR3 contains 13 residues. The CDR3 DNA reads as TGTGCCAGCAGCGGCAGGGGCCGCACTGAAGCTTTCTTT. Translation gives CASSGRGRTEAFF.

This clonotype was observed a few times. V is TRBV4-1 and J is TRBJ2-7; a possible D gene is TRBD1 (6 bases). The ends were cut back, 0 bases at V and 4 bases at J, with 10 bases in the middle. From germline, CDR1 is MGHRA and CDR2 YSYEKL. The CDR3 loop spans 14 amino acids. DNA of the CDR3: TGCGCCAGCAGCCAAGAAGCTCAGGGGTACGAGCAGTACTTC. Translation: CASSQEAQGYEQYF.

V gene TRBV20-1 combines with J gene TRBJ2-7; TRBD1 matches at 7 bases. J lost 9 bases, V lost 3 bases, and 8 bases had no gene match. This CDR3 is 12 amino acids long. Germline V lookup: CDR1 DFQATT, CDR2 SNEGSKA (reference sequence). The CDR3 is CSARWTGSMQYF. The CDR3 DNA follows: TGCAGTGCTAGGTGGACAGGATCGATGCAGTACTTC.

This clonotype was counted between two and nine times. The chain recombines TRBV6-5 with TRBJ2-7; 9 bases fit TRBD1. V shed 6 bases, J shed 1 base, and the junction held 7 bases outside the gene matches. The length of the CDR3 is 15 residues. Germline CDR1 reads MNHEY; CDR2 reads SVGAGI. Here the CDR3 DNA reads TGTGCCAGCAGAATGGGACAGGGATTGTCCTACGAGCAGTACTTC. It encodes CASRMGQGLSYEQYF.

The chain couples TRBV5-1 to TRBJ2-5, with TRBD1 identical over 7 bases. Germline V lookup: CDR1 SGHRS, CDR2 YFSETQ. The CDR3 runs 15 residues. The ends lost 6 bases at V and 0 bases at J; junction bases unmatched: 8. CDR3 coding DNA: TGCGCCAGCACGCGAGGGGGCTCGTACCAAGAGACCCAGTACTTC. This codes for CASTRGGSYQETQYF.

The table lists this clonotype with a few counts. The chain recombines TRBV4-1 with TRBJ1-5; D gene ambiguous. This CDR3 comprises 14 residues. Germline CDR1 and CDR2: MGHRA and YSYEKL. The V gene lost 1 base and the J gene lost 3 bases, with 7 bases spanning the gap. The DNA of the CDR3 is TGCGCCAGCAGCCAAGTCGGGGTCAATCAGCCCCAGCATTTT. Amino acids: CASSQVGVNQPQHF.

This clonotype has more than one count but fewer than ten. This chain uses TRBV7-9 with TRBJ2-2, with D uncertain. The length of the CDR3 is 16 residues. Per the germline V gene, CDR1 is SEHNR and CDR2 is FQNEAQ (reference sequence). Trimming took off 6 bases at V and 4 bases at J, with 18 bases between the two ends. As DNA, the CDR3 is TGTGCCAGCAGTCCCCGGGCCCTGGGTCTCACCGGGGAGCTGTTTTTT. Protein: CASSPRALGLTGELFF. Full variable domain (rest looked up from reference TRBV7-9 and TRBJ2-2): DTGVSQNPRHKITKRGQNVTFRCDPISEHNRLYWYRQTLGQGPEFLTYFQNEAQLEKSRLLSDRFSAERPKGSFSTLEIQRTEQGDSAMYLCASSPRALGLTGELFFGEGSRLTVL.

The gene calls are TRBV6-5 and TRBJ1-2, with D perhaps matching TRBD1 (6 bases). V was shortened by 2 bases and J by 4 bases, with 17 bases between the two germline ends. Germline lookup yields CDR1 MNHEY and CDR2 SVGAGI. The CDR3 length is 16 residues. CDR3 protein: CASSYGRSGASYGYTF. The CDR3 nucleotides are TGTGCCAGCAGTTACGGTCGGTCAGGGGCCTCCTATGGCTACACCTTC.

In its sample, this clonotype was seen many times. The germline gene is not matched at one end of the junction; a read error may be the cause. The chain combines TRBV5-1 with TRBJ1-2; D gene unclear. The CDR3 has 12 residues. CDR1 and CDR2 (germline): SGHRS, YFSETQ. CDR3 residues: CASSPDTYGYTF. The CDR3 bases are TGTGCCAGCAGCCCAGACACCTATGGCTACACCTTC.

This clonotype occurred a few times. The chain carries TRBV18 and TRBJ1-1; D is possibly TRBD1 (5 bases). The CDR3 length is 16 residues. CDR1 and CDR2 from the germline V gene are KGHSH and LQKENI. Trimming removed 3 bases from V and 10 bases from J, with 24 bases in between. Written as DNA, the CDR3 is TGTGCCAGCTCACCCTCCGGGACGGGCAAAGTAGGGGTAGCTTTCTTT. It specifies CASSPSGTGKVGVAFF.

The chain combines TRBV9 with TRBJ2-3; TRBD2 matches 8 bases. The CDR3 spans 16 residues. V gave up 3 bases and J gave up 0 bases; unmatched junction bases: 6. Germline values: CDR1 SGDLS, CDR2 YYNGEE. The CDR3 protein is CASSGPSGLSTDTQYF. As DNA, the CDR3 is TGTGCCAGCAGCGGCCCTAGCGGGCTTAGCACAGATACGCAGTATTTT.

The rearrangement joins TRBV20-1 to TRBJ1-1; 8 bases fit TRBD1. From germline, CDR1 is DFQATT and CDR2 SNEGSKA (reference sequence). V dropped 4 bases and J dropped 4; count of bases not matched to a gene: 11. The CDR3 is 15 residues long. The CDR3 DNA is TGCAGTGCTACAGGGGGCGTATATGTTTTCACTGAAGCTTTCTTT. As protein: CSATGGVYVFTEAFF.

CDR3 region: CATSGPWSSMSDTQYF. DNA for the CDR3: TGTGCCACCAGTGGTCCATGGTCTTCAATGTCAGATACGCAGTATTTT. The chain combines TRBV24-1 with TRBJ2-3; D call uncertain. The V gene lost 5 bases and the J gene lost 4 bases, with 18 bases spanning the gap. Germline V gene sequence: CDR1 KGHDR, CDR2 SFDVKD. This CDR3 is built from 16 residues.

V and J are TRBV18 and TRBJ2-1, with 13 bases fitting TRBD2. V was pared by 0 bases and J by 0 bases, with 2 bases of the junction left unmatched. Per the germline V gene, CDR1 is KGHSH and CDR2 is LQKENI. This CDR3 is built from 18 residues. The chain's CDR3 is CASSPPTSGGVSYNEQFF. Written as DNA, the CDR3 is TGTGCCAGCTCACCACCTACTAGCGGGGGGGTCTCCTACAATGAGCAGTTCTTC.

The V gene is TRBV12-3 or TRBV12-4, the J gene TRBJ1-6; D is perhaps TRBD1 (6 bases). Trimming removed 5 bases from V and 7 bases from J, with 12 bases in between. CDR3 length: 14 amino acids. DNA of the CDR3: TGTGCCAGCAGTATCACAGGGCCGAATTCACCCCTCCACTTT. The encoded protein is CASSITGPNSPLHF.

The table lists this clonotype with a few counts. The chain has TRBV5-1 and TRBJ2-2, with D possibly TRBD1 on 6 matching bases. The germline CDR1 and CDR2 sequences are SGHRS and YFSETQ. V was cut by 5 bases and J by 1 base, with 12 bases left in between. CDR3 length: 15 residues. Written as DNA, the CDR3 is TGCGCCAGCAGACCGGGACACATGAACACCGGGGAGCTGTTTTTT. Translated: CASRPGHMNTGELFF.

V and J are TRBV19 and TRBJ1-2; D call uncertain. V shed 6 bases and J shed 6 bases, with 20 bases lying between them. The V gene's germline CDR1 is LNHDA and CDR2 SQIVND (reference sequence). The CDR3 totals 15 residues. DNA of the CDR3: TGTGCCAGTAGAACTCACGCACGGGCAGGAGATGGCTACACCTTC. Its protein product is CASRTHARAGDGYTF.

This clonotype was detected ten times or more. The CDR3 reads CASSQEASGPYEQYF. CDR3 DNA sequence: TGTGCCAGCAGCCAAGAAGCTAGCGGACCCTACGAGCAGTACTTC. V usage is TRBV4-2 and J usage is TRBJ2-7; 7 bases match TRBD2. V lost 0 bases to trimming and J lost 2 bases; unmatched junction nucleotides: 4. This CDR3 region has 15 residues. Germline-derived CDR1 and CDR2 are LGHNA and YNFKEQ.

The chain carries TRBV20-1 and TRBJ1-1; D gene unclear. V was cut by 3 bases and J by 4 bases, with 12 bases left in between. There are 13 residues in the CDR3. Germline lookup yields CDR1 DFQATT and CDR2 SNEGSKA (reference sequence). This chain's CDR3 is CSASVSGSTEAFF. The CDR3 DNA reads TGCAGTGCTAGTGTATCGGGGAGCACTGAAGCTTTCTTT.

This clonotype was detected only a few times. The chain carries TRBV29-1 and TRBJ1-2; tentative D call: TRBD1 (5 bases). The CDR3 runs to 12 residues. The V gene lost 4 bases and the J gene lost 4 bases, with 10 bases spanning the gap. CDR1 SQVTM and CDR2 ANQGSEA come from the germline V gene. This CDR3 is CSVVSGGYGYTF. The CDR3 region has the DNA TGCAGCGTTGTGTCGGGGGGCTATGGCTACACCTTC.

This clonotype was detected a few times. The DNA of the CDR3 is TGCAGTGCTACCGGGACTGCTACCTACGAGCAGTACTTC. Protein: CSATGTATYEQYF. The chain links TRBV20-1 to TRBJ2-7; D may be TRBD2 (6 bases). CDR1 is DFQATT and CDR2 is SNEGSKA in the germline V gene (reference sequence). This CDR3 has 13 residues. V dropped 4 bases and J dropped 2 bases, with 12 bases sitting between them.